The 20 T cell receptor beta chains below all came from one sample that was sequenced in a study of blood T cell repertoires in COVID-19. Here immunoSEQ multiplex PCR was the method, and the copy in TCRdb shows in-frame clones only, minus some. Of just under 350,000 clones in the sample, more than 70% were seen once. Sequenced: peripheral blood. These receptors came from a woman aged 70-85 years with COVID-19, enrolled during active disease.

CDR3 sequence: CAISRGLAGTDTQYF. The CDR3 DNA is TGTGCCATCAGTCGAGGACTAGCCGGCACAGATACGCAGTATTTT. The chain uses TRBV10-3 and TRBJ2-3; 8 nucleotides agree with TRBD2. Trimming cost V 5 bases and J 1 base; bases outside gene matches: 5. Germline CDR1 reads ENHRY; CDR2 reads SYGVKD. The CDR3 runs 15 residues.

This clone appeared a few times. The V and J genes are TRBV30 and TRBJ1-1; D may be TRBD1 (5 bases). Looked up from germline, CDR1 is GTSNPN and CDR2 is SVGIG (reference sequence). This CDR3 region has 13 residues. V was clipped by 1 base and J by 5 bases, with 11 bases between them. The CDR3 nucleotides are TGTGCCTGGAGTGCCATGGGGGGGACTGAAGCTTTCTTT. Residues: CAWSAMGGTEAFF.

The V call is TRBV28, the J call TRBJ1-3, with 8 bases fitting TRBD1. Germline assignment: CDR1 MDHEN and CDR2 SYDVKM. The CDR3 sequence is 15 residues long. V gave up 6 bases and J gave up 5 bases; unmatched junction bases: 9. For the CDR3, the DNA is TGTGCCAGCAGCCCTTACAGGGGGTTTAGAAACACCATATATTTT. Its protein product is CASSPYRGFRNTIYF.

This chain joins TRBV24-1 and TRBJ1-4; D possibly corresponds to TRBD1 (6 bases). CDR1 is KGHDR, CDR2 SFDVKD, per germline. This CDR3 has 13 residues. V dropped 12 bases and J dropped 2 bases, with 12 bases sitting between them. The CDR3 nucleotides read TGTGCCCCTGGGAGGGGGACTAATGAAAAACTGTTTTTT. Translation: CAPGRGTNEKLFF.

The gene calls are TRBV18 and TRBJ2-1; no definite D call. The germline V and J ends were trimmed by 6 bases and 5 bases, with 5 bases remaining between them. CDR3 size: 11 residues. The germline V gene encodes CDR1 KGHSH and CDR2 LQKENI. The CDR3 region is CASSGDNEQFF. The DNA for the CDR3 is TGTGCCAGCTCGGGCGACAATGAGCAGTTCTTC.

The chain carries TRBV7-9 and TRBJ1-6; 9 nucleotides align to TRBD1. The CDR3 runs to 16 residues. V was pared by 4 bases and J by 6 bases, with 7 bases of the junction left unmatched. Germline V CDR1 and CDR2: SEHNR, FQNEAQ (reference sequence). CDR3 in amino acids: CASSSTGQGGNSPLHF. In nucleotides, the CDR3 is TGTGCCAGCAGCTCCACGGGACAGGGAGGTAATTCACCCCTCCACTTT.

The chain recombines TRBV28 with TRBJ1-1; D perhaps matches TRBD1 (5 bases). The CDR3 spans 16 residues. CDR1 is MDHEN and CDR2 is SYDVKM in the germline V gene. V was clipped by 0 bases and J by 7 bases, with 18 bases between them. CDR3: CASSLWGWARVNEAFF. The CDR3 region has the DNA TGTGCCAGCAGTTTATGGGGTTGGGCCAGGGTGAATGAAGCTTTCTTT.

V and J are TRBV27 and TRBJ2-7; the D gene is possibly TRBD1 (6 bases). CDR1 is MNHEY, CDR2 SMNVEV, per germline (reference sequence). V lost 2 bases to trimming and J lost 2 bases, with 16 bases between them. The CDR3 totals 16 residues. CDR3 sequence reads: CASSLQGPGQPYEQYF. The CDR3 DNA sequence: TGTGCCAGCAGTTTACAAGGCCCGGGACAACCCTACGAGCAGTACTTC.

A few counts support this clone. The chain couples TRBV30 to TRBJ2-7; 7 nucleotides agree with TRBD2. Looked up from germline, CDR1 is GTSNPN and CDR2 is SVGIG (reference sequence). This CDR3 has 14 amino acids. The V gene end was trimmed by 2 bases and the J gene end by 3 bases; junction bases not matched to a gene: 7. The CDR3 spells CAWSPASGLYEQYF. The CDR3 bases are TGTGCCTGGAGTCCGGCTAGCGGTCTCTACGAGCAGTACTTC.

V and J are TRBV6-5 and TRBJ1-3; D gene unclear. Germline V gene sequence: CDR1 MNHEY, CDR2 SVGAGI. V was pared by 0 bases and J by 12 bases, with 18 bases between. The CDR3 spans 15 residues. The CDR3 bases are TGTGCCAGCAGTTACTCGATGGCGGCTCGAGGGAACATATATTTT. Protein sequence: CASSYSMAARGNIYF.

The chain has TRBV4-1 and TRBJ2-4, with TRBD1 matching over 10 bases. The CDR3 covers 20 residues. The germline CDR1 and CDR2 sequences are MGHRA and YSYEKL. Trimming removed 1 base from V and 0 bases from J; junction bases left unmatched: 12. This chain's CDR3 is CASSQVSGTGAMIAKNIQYF. Here the CDR3 DNA reads TGCGCCAGCAGCCAAGTTTCCGGGACAGGGGCCATGATAGCCAAAAACATTCAGTACTTC.

The chain employs TRBV27 and TRBJ1-6; 7 bases agree with TRBD1. J gave up 6 bases and V 6 bases, and 11 bases lay outside the gene matches. Looked up from germline, CDR1 is MNHEY and CDR2 is SMNVEV (reference sequence). The CDR3 totals 16 residues. The CDR3 DNA reads TGTGCCAGCAGACCGCTCCAGGGGGTTCTTAATTCACCCCTCCACTTT. The encoded protein is CASRPLQGVLNSPLHF.

This clone occurred a few times. The CDR3 nucleotides read TGTGCCACCGTAGGACTAGCGGGGGTCTCCTACGAGCAGTACTTC. It is translated as CATVGLAGVSYEQYF. The rearrangement uses TRBV10-3 and TRBJ2-7, with TRBD2 identical over 13 bases. Germline-derived CDR1 and CDR2 are ENHRY and SYGVKD. The CDR3 spans 15 residues. Trimming at V came to 10 bases and at J to 0 bases, leaving 6 bases not matched to a gene.

This chain links TRBV10-3 with TRBJ2-1; D perhaps matches TRBD2 (5 bases). Germline V gene sequence: CDR1 ENHRY, CDR2 SYGVKD. CDR3 length equals 12 residues. Trimming shortened V by 2 bases and J by 16 bases, and 15 bases separated the two germline ends. The CDR3 loop is CAISEDRRRRFF. DNA of the CDR3: TGTGCCATCAGTGAGGATCGGAGGAGACGCTTCTTC.

The CDR3: CASSFSGDRNQPQHF. DNA for the CDR3: TGTGCCAGCAGCTTTTCAGGGGACCGCAATCAGCCCCAGCATTTT. The V and J genes are TRBV7-8 and TRBJ1-5, with D perhaps matching TRBD1 (6 bases). V was trimmed by 3 bases and J by 2 bases, leaving 11 bases between them. CDR3 length equals 15 residues. Germline CDR1 is SGHVS and CDR2 is FQNEAQ.

CDR3 in amino acids: CASSLGGGAGIHTEAFF. CDR3 nucleotide sequence: TGTGCCAGCAGCTTAGGGGGTGGTGCAGGGATACACACTGAAGCTTTCTTT. The chain uses TRBV5-4 and TRBJ1-1; perhaps TRBD1 as D (6 bases). The CDR3 contains 17 residues. The V and J ends lost 2 bases and 3 bases respectively, with 20 bases between them. CDR1 SGHNT and CDR2 YYREEE come from the germline V gene (reference sequence).

The V and J genes are TRBV19 and TRBJ1-1; D is ambiguous. The germline V gene encodes CDR1 LNHDA and CDR2 SQIVND (reference sequence). Trimming took 6 bases from V and 5 from J, leaving 19 bases between them. The CDR3 is 15 amino acids. Written as DNA, the CDR3 is TGTGCCAGTAGCCCTACGGACTTTCGAAAAACTGAAGCTTTCTTT. This codes for CASSPTDFRKTEAFF.

The chain is built from TRBV24-1 and TRBJ2-7; D is uncertain. The V gene's germline CDR1 is KGHDR and CDR2 SFDVKD. CDR3 length: 13 residues. Trimming took 5 bases from V and 1 from J, leaving 8 bases between them. The CDR3 spells CATSGVQSYEQYF. DNA of the CDR3: TGTGCCACCAGTGGTGTACAATCCTACGAGCAGTACTTC.

This chain connects TRBV14 to TRBJ1-2, with a possible D match to TRBD1 (5 bases). The CDR3 is 16 residues long. Germline V CDR1 and CDR2: SGHDN, FVKESK. Trimming left V 1 base short and J 2 bases short, with 14 bases between. The CDR3 nucleotides are TGTGCCAGCAGCCAAGGAAGGCGGGGGTCGAACTATGGCTACACCTTC. Translation: CASSQGRRGSNYGYTF.

The V gene is TRBV10-2, the J gene TRBJ2-7, with no clear D. Trimming shortened V by 9 bases and J by 6 bases, and 15 bases separated the two germline ends. CDR1 is WSHSY and CDR2 is SAAADI in the germline V gene. CDR3 length: 12 amino acids. The CDR3 region is CASKRGVGEQYF. The CDR3 bases are TGCGCCAGTAAACGCGGCGTCGGCGAGCAGTACTTC.